This T cell receptor beta chain was recovered during a study of blood T cells in healthy people across ages. This clonotype was recorded a few times. With a J-beta primer mix and a sample-barcoded 5' primer, a second PCR ran about 7 to 12 cycles. TCRdb itself ran the 5' RACE reads through MiXCR, one entry per CDR3 protein. The data contain hundreds of thousands of distinct CDR3 sequences, 49% of them singletons. Germline V gene data show CDR1 as DFQATT and CDR2 as SNEGSKA (reference sequence). V was shortened by 8 bases and J by 4 bases, with 15 bases between the two germline ends. The CDR3 is made up of 12 amino acids.

The sequence was obtained from a woman aged 60-75 years in good health. The chain joins TRBV20-1 to TRBJ2-7; D might be TRBD2 (6 bases). The sequencing input was blood. CDR3 sequence (DNA): TGCAGTACAAGGGGACTGGGTTACGAGCAGTACTTC. As protein: CSTRGLGYEQYF.